This TCR beta chain stems from a study of Ad26.COV2.S vaccination and SARS-CoV-2 variants. TCRdb's table, derived via immunoSEQ multiplex PCR, lists solely in-frame clones and lacks some. Among approximately 340,000 clones listed, about 88% were seen once. This clone was seen more than once but under ten times. Treatment reported: about 20 received Ad26.COV2.S at low or high dose, single or two shots; about 5 received placebo; per-sample allocation not given. Day 63 following the first vaccine or placebo injection was when the samples were taken. CDR1 and CDR2 (germline): LNHNV, YYDKDF (reference sequence). CDR3 length: 15 residues. V gave up 0 bases and J gave up 2 bases, with 8 bases separating them.

The source was peripheral blood, collected in a trial of Ad26.COV2.S vaccine versus placebo. The source is a person between 18 and 60 years old who received the Ad26.COV2.S COVID-19 vaccine or a placebo. The chain employs TRBV15 and TRBJ1-3; D is unresolved. The CDR3 loop is CATSRETTPGNTIYF. The CDR3 DNA reads TGTGCCACCAGCAGAGAAACGACGCCTGGAAACACCATATATTTT. The variable domain in full, with the rest retrieved from reference TRBV15 and TRBJ1-3, is DAMVIQNPRYQVTQFGKPVTLSCSQTLNHNVMYWYQQKSSQAPKLLFHYYDKDFNNEADTPDNFQSRRPNTSFCFLDIRSPGLGDTAMYLCATSRETTPGNTIYFGEGSWLTVV.